These T cell receptor beta chains were read from a single sample in a study of siplizumab effects on memory and regulatory T cells. Here immunoSEQ multiplex PCR was the method, and the copy in TCRdb shows in-frame clones only, minus some. The repertoire consists of over 65,000 clones, with approximately 95% occurring once and the leading ten covering less than 20%. Sequencing was carried out using CD8+ T cells sorted from blood. These receptors originate from a human donor in good health. The CDR3 runs from the conserved cysteine through the conserved F or W. Each record gives: D gene, V gene, J gene, clone size, CDR3 protein, CDR3 DNA. A D gene is named only where the DNA matches it firmly. Size values are once, few and many counts, or a class for expanded clones, and some rows have none.

TRBD2	TRBV10-1	TRBJ2-2	few	CASSAVTSGRAGTGELFF	TGCGCCAGCAGTGCTGTGACTAGCGGGAGGGCCGGGACCGGGGAGCTGTTTTTT
TRBD2	TRBV27	TRBJ2-1	-	CASSFGLAGGPEQFF	TGTGCCAGCAGTTTTGGACTAGCGGGAGGGCCGGAGCAGTTCTTC
TRBD2	TRBV9	TRBJ2-1	-	CASSVGGLAGNEQFF	TGTGCCAGCAGCGTAGGAGGACTAGCAGGGAATGAGCAGTTCTTC
-	TRBV9	TRBJ2-1	-	CASSEEYRVGIDEQFF	TGTGCCAGCAGCGAGGAATACAGGGTGGGAATCGATGAGCAGTTCTTC
-	TRBV4-1	TRBJ1-3	-	CASSQVGNTIYF	TGCGCCAGCAGCCAAGTCGGAAACACCATATATTTT
-	TRBV6-1	TRBJ2-7	-	CASSEEAGYSYEQYF	TGTGCCAGCAGTGAAGAAGCAGGCTACTCCTACGAGCAGTACTTC
-	TRBV21-1	TRBJ2-1	-	CASTPILAGVYNEQFF	TGTGCCAGCACCCCTATACTAGCGGGAGTCTACAATGAGCAGTTCTTC
-	TRBV5-1	TRBJ2-3	-	CASTPGASGTDTQYF	TGCGCCAGCACCCCCGGGGCTAGCGGCACAGATACGCAGTATTTT
-	TRBV27	TRBJ2-7	-	CASSLNAGSEQYF	TGTGCCAGCAGTTTAAATGCTGGCAGCGAGCAGTACTTC
-	TRBV2	TRBJ1-5	-	CASSDRVANQPQHF	TGTGCCAGCAGTGACAGGGTAGCAAATCAGCCCCAGCATTTT
-	TRBV4-1	TRBJ2-7	medium-sized	CASSQDAGNVNEQYF	TGCGCCAGCAGCCAAGATGCCGGAAATGTGAACGAGCAGTACTTC
-	TRBV6-1	TRBJ1-1	-	CASTRGATEAFF	TGTGCCAGCACTCGGGGCGCGACTGAAGCTTTCTTT
-	TRBV28	TRBJ1-3	-	CASSRLSVSGNTIYF	TGTGCCAGCAGTCGACTGTCTGTCTCTGGAAACACCATATATTTT
TRBD1	TRBV27	TRBJ1-1	-	CASGGQGNTEAFF	TGTGCCAGCGGAGGACAGGGGAACACTGAAGCTTTCTTT
-	TRBV5-4	TRBJ2-1	once	CASSLGPRTGVYNEQFF	TGTGCCAGCAGCCTGGGCCCCCGAACGGGGGTTTACAATGAGCAGTTCTTC
-	TRBV6-5	TRBJ2-3	-	CASSYSGQGSDTQYF	TGTGCCAGCAGTTACTCGGGTCAGGGGTCAGATACGCAGTATTTT
TRBD1	TRBV11-2	TRBJ2-7	-	CASSLAIDYGTGSSEQYF	TGTGCCAGCAGCTTAGCTATTGATTACGGGACAGGGTCGAGCGAGCAGTACTTC
-	TRBV14	TRBJ1-2	-	CASSQEIISGGPFTF	TGTGCCAGCAGCCAAGAAATCATAAGCGGGGGCCCGTTCACCTTC
-	TRBV10-2	TRBJ2-7	medium-sized	CASSEVGYEQYF	TGCGCCAGCAGTGAGGTAGGGTACGAGCAGTACTTC
TRBD2	TRBV9	TRBJ2-7	-	CASSVGTGLATYEQYF	TGTGCCAGCAGCGTAGGTACTGGACTAGCTACTTACGAGCAGTACTTC
-	TRBV9	TRBJ1-4	-	CASSVEARANEKLFF	TGTGCCAGCAGCGTCGAGGCAAGGGCTAATGAAAAACTGTTTTTT
TRBD1	TRBV27	TRBJ2-7	-	CATSTGAYEQYF	TGTGCCACCTCGACAGGGGCATACGAGCAGTACTTC
-	TRBV2	TRBJ2-1	once	CASSSGDEQFF	TGTGCCAGCAGTTCAGGGGATGAGCAGTTCTTC
-	TRBV11-2	TRBJ2-7	-	CASNAGALYEQYF	TGTGCCAGCAACGCGGGGGCACTCTACGAGCAGTACTTC
-	TRBV19	TRBJ1-4	-	CAVRGTNEKLFF	TGTGCCGTCAGAGGAACTAATGAAAAACTGTTTTTT
-	TRBV6-6	TRBJ1-5	-	CASSQTSGQPQHF	TGTGCCAGCAGTCAAACTTCGGGTCAGCCCCAGCATTTT
-	TRBV7-9	TRBJ2-1	-	CASSLHVWGDEQFF	TGTGCCAGCAGCTTACATGTGTGGGGTGATGAGCAGTTCTTC
-	TRBV5-3	TRBJ2-7	-	CARSHPSVRYYEQYF	TGTGCCAGAAGCCACCCATCGGTCAGATACTACGAGCAGTACTTC